This T cell receptor (beta chain) originates from a study of T cells in Graves' hyperthyroidism and ophthalmopathy. Study-wide points: Model predictions of ophthalmopathy came a median roughly 6.7 months before onset.

Points on this clonotype: Its antigen is as yet unknown.

Researchers took RNA transcripts and amplified the TCR beta CDR3 regions from them. With the HTBI primer set, the TCR CDR3 went through a first round of RT-PCR. MiXCR, run by TCRdb on the multiplex PCR reads, gives a single entry per CDR3 protein. The repertoire consists of 450,000 to 700,000 distinct CDR3 sequences, with roughly 46% occurring once and the leading ten covering under 20%. CDR3 length: 15 amino acids. V lost 6 bases and J lost 5, with 17 bases in between. CDR1 and CDR2 from the germline V gene are SNHLY and FYNNEI. Clinical symptoms, serum thyroxine, TRAb, thyroid ultrasound and orbital computed tomography informed diagnoses.

The chain links TRBV2 to TRBJ2-1; possible D gene TRBD1, 5 bases. Sequencing was carried out using peripheral blood or thyroid tissue (not recorded which). This sequence was found in an adult woman with Graves' disease, either hyperthyroidism or ophthalmopathy (not recorded which). CDR3 DNA: TGTGCCAGCAGACGACAGCCGGCCTTGAACAATGAGCAGTTCTTC. Its protein product is CASRRQPALNNEQFF.